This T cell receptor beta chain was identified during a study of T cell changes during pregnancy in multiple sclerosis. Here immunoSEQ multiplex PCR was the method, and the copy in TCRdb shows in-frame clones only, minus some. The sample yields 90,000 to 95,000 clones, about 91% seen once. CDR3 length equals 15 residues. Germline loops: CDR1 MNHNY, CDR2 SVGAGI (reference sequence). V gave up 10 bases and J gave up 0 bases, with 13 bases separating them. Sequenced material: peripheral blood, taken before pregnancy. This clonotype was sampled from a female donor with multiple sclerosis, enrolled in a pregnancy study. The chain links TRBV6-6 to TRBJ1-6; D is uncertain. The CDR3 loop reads CATRGGSSYNSPLHF. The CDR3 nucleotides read TGTGCCACCCGAGGCGGGAGCTCCTATAATTCACCCCTCCACTTT.